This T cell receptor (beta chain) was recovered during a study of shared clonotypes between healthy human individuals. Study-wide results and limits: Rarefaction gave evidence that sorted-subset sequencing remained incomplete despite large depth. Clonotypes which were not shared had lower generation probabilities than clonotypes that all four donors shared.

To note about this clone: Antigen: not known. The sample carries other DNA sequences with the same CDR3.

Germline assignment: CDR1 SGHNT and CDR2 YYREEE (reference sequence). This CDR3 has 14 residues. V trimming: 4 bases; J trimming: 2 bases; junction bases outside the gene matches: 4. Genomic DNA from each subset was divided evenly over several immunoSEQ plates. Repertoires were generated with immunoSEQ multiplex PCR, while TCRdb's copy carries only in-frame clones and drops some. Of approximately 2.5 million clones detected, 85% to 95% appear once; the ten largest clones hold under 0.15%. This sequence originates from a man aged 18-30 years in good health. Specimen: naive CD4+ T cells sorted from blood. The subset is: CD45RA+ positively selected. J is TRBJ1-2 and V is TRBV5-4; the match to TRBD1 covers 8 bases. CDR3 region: CASSPDRANYGYTF. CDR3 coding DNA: TGTGCCAGCAGCCCGGACAGGGCGAACTATGGCTACACCTTC.